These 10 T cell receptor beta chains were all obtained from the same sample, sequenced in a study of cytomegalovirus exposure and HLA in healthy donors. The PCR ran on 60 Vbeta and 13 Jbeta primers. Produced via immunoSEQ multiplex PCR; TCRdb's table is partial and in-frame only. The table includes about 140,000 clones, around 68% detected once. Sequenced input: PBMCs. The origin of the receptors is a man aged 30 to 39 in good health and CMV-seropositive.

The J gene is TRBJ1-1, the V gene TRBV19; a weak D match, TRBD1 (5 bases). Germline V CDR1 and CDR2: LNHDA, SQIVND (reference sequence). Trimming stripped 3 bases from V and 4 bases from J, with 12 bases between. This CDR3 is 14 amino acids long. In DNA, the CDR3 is TGTGCCAGTAGTATTCAGGGACTGAGCACTGAAGCTTTCTTT. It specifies CASSIQGLSTEAFF.

CDR3 sequence reads: CASSAAQAYEQYF. Written as DNA, the CDR3 is TGCGCCAGCAGCGCCGCTCAGGCCTACGAGCAGTACTTC. The chain is built from TRBV5-1 and TRBJ2-7; no clear D. Per the germline V gene, CDR1 is SGHRS and CDR2 is YFSETQ. The CDR3 consists of 13 residues. V shed 4 bases and J shed 2 bases, with 10 bases lying between them.

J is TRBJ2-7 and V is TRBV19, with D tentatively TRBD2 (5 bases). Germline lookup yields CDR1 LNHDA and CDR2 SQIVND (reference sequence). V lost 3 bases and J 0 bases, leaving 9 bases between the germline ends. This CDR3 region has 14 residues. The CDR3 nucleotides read TGTGCCAGTAGTATTGACTATTACTCCTACGAGCAGTACTTC. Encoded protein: CASSIDYYSYEQYF. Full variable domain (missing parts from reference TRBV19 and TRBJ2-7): DGGITQSPKYLFRKEGQNVTLSCEQNLNHDAMYWYRQDPGQGLRLIYYSQIVNDFQKGDIAEGYSVSREKKESFPLTVTSAQKNPTAFYLCASSIDYYSYEQYFGPGTRLTVT.

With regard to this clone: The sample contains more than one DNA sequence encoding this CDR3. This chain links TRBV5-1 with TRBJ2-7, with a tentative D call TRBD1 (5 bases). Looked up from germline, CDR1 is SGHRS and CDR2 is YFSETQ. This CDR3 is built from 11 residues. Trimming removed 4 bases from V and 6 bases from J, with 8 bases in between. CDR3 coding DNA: TGCGCCAGCAGCCAGGACACCGAGCAGTACTTC. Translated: CASSQDTEQYF.

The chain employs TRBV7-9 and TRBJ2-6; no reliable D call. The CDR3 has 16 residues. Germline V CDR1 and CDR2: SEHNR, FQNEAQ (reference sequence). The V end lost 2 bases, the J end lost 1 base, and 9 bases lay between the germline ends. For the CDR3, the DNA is TGTGCCAGCAGCTTATCGTACGAGTCTGGGGCCAACGTCCTGACTTTC. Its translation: CASSLSYESGANVLTF.

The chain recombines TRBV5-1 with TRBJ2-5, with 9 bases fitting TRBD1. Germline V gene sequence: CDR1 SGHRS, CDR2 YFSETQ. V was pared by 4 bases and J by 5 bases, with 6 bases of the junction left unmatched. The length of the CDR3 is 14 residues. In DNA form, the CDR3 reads TGCGCCAGCAGCCAGGGACAGGGTGGTGAGACCCAGTACTTC. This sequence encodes CASSQGQGGETQYF.

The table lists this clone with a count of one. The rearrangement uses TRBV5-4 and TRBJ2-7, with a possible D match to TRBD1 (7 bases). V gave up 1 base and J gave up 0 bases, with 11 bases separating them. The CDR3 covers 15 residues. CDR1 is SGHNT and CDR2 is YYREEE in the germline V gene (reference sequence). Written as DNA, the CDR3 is TGTGCCAGCAGCTTGCAGGGGGGAGCCTCCTACGAGCAGTACTTC. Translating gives CASSLQGGASYEQYF.

CDR3 in amino acids: CASITGGGIYEQYF. CDR3 DNA: TGTGCCAGCATAACAGGGGGCGGCATTTACGAGCAGTACTTC. V and J are TRBV2 and TRBJ2-7, with 9 bases that match TRBD1. Germline V gene sequence: CDR1 SNHLY, CDR2 FYNNEI. V lost 7 bases, J lost 4 bases, and 8 bases stayed unmatched. The CDR3 runs 14 residues.

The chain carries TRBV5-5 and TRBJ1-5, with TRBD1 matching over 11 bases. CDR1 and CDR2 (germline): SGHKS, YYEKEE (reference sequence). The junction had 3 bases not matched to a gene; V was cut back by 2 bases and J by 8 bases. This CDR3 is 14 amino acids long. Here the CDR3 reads CASSFGTGGEPQHF. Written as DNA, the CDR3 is TGTGCCAGCAGCTTTGGGACAGGGGGAGAGCCCCAGCATTTT.

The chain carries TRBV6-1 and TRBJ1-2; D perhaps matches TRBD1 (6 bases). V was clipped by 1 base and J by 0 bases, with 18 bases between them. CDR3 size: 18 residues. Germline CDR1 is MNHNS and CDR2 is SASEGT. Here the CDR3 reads CASSEEGGAVGANYGYTF. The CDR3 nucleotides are TGTGCCAGCAGTGAAGAAGGGGGGGCAGTTGGAGCTAACTATGGCTACACCTTC.